A single T cell receptor (beta chain) is shown here with its context. The library was built for alpha chains, so this beta chain is an off-target read and its size means little. This record belongs to a study of spatial heterogeneity in lung cancer. Carried by each TCR cDNA molecule was a unique molecular identifier. From the 5' RACE reads, TCRdb called clonotypes with MiXCR, one entry per CDR3 protein. The repertoire has 5,000 to 5,500 distinct CDR3 sequences, roughly 35% of them found once; the top ten carry roughly 3.5%. The time point is: sample taken at primary tumor resection. Unsorted tumor, nontumor lung tissue or cryopreserved PBMC supplied the whole RNA. The donors were 72 patients with non-small cell lung cancer that was early-stage and untreated. Germline lookup yields CDR1 SGDLS and CDR2 YYNGEE. V lost 1 base, J lost 3 bases, and 7 bases lay in between. CDR3 length equals 14 residues.

This chain uses TRBV9 with TRBJ2-2; weak D call: TRBD2 (5 bases). This receptor was identified in a female donor with early-stage non-small cell lung cancer. The specimen comprised PBMCs, sampled at surgery. This CDR3 is CASSVFGDTGELFF. The CDR3 DNA sequence: TGTGCCAGCAGCGTATTCGGGGACACCGGGGAGCTGTTTTTT.